Detailed here is one T cell receptor (beta chain). No antigen is known for it. TCRdb keeps only in-frame clones here, not all; method: immunoSEQ multiplex PCR. The table records about 60,000 clones, 80% to 90% of them present only once. The data belong to a study of OX40 agonist ivuxolimab in advanced cancers. Study-level information: Age averaged around 54 years (range about 20 to 79), and 82.7% were male. Notes on the study in general: Also present in some nonresponders was a low level of normalized T-cell clonal expansion. On average, a greater number of expanded clones characterised CD8+ T cells relative to CD4+.

The source was CD4+ or CD8+ T cells sorted from blood, collected in a trial of the OX40 agonist ivuxolimab. This receptor was obtained from an adult with an advanced solid tumor such as melanoma, head and neck, liver or kidney cancer.

CDR3 sequence: CASSSFLGLTPLHF. The CDR3 nucleotides read TGTGCCAGCAGTTCTTTTCTTGGGTTAACACCCCTCCACTTT. The chain employs TRBV6-5 and TRBJ1-6, with D unresolved. CDR1 MNHEY and CDR2 SVGAGI come from the germline V gene. The CDR3 loop spans 14 amino acids. V was clipped by 4 bases and J by 11 bases, with 15 bases between them.